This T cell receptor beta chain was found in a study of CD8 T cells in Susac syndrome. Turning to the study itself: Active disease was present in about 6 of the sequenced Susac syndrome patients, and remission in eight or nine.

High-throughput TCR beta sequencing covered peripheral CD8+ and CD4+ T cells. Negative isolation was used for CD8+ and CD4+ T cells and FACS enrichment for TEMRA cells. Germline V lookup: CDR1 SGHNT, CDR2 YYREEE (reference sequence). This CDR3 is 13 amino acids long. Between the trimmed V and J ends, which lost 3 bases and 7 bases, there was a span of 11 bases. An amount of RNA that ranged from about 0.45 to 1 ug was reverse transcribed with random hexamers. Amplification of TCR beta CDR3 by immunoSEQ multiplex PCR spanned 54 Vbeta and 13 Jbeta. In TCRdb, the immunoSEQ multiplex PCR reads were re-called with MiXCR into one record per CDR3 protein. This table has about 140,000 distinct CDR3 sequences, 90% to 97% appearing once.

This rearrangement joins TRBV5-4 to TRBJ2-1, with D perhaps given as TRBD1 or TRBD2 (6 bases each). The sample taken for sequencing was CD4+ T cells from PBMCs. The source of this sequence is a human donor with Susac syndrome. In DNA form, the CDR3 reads TGTGCCAGCAGCTCTACAGGGAGGAATGAGCAGTTCTTC. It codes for CASSSTGRNEQFF.